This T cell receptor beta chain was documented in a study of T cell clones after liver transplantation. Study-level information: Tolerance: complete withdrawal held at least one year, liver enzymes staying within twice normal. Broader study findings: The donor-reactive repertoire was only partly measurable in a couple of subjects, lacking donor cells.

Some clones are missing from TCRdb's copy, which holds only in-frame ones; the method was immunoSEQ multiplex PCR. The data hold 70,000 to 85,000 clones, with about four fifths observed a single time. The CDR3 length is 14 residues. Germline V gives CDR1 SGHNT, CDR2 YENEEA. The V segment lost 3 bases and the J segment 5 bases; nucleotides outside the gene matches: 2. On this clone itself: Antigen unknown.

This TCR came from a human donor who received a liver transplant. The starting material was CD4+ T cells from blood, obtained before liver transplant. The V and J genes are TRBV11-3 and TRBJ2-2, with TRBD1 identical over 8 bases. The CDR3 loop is CASSFGQGTGELFF. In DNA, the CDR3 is TGTGCCAGCAGCTTTGGACAGGGAACCGGGGAGCTGTTTTTT.